This record concerns one TCR beta chain sequence. Its antigen is currently unknown. V trimming: 6 bases; J trimming: 0 bases; junction bases outside the gene matches: 2. The CDR3 contains 14 residues. Germline V gene sequence: CDR1 SNHLY, CDR2 FYNNEI. The source of the sample is a study of T cell repertoires in cytomegalovirus infection. Study information: Both recently identified HLA-C-restricted and well-studied HLA-B-restricted CMV epitopes were used in the study. Public TCR beta signature analysis indicated the presence of both CMV infection and matching HLA type. Points from the study as a whole: Carriage of CMV together with the relevant HLA was identifiable through cumulative public TCR beta family frequency. Dominant in the ex vivo response were TCR beta clonotypes restricted by HLA-C and specific for CMV.

Each CDR3 protein gets one entry after TCRdb re-called the reads with MiXCR. Of 550,000 to 700,000 distinct CDR3 sequences listed, over 35% are singletons. This TCR derives from a human donor in good health (CMV status not recorded). Some clones in this sample may be carry-over from other donors' samples. Sample: cultured PBMCs, taken from culture after CMV antigen stimulation. This chain connects TRBV2 to TRBJ1-5, with TRBD1 identical over 7 bases. This CDR3 is CASRGQYSNQPQHF. In DNA, the CDR3 is TGTGCCAGCAGGGGACAGTATAGCAATCAGCCCCAGCATTTT.